This T cell receptor (beta chain) is from a study of T cell responses to AZD1222 COVID-19 vaccine. Broader study findings: Repertoires were collected only later (after the peak T cell response had occurred).

As regards this clone: The antigen is undetermined.

The germline V gene has CDR1 SGHDN and CDR2 FVKESK. The CDR3 is 15 residues long. V was shortened by 6 bases and J by 7 bases, with 19 bases between the two germline ends. Data came from immunoSEQ multiplex PCR; TCRdb stores just in-frame clones and leaves some out. The sample contains around 150,000 clones, 92% of which appear only once. This chain uses TRBV14 with TRBJ2-4; perhaps D is TRBD1 or TRBD2 (5 bases each). The sequence was collected from an adult who received the AZD1222 COVID-19 vaccine. The sequencing here drew on peripheral blood, taken 28 days after the second AZD1222 dose. CDR3 nucleotides: TGTGCCAGCAGTCCGGGAACAGGATCTATGAACATTCAGTACTTC. This encodes CASSPGTGSMNIQYF. The full variable domain, in which reference TRBV14 and TRBJ2-4 provide the parts outside the CDR3, is EAGVTQFPSHSVIEKGQTVTLRCDPISGHDNLYWYRRVMGKEIKFLLHFVKESKQDESGMPNNRFLAERTGGTYSTLKVQPAELEDSGVYFCASSPGTGSMNIQYFGAGTRLSVL.